The rows below give T cell receptor beta chains drawn from one sample of a study of blood T cell repertoires in COVID-19. Data came from immunoSEQ multiplex PCR; TCRdb stores just in-frame clones and leaves some out. The data hold about 49,000 clones, with roughly four fifths observed a single time. Material: peripheral blood. The receptors were gathered from an older woman with acute or convalescent COVID-19. Both conserved end residues are part of each CDR3. A D gene is named only where the DNA matches it firmly. Clone size is stated in some rows and not others, as once, few, many or a class when expanded.

V gene,clone size,J gene,D gene,CDR3 protein,CDR3 DNA
TRBV10-3,-,TRBJ2-1,TRBD2,CAISVDGGSYNEQFF,TGTGCCATCAGTGTTGACGGGGGGTCCTACAATGAGCAGTTCTTC
TRBV28,-,TRBJ1-2,-,CASSFTGNYGYTF,TGTGCCAGCAGTTTTACAGGGAACTATGGCTACACCTTC
TRBV7-7,-,TRBJ2-3,TRBD1,CASSRDRGEVQYF,TGTGCTAGCAGCCGGGACAGGGGAGAAGTGCAGTATTTT
TRBV15,few,TRBJ1-5,TRBD1,CATSESGQGGRNQHF,TGTGCCACCAGCGAGTCCGGACAGGGGGGCCGGAACCAGCATTTT
TRBV12-5,-,TRBJ1-5,TRBD1,CASGSGQGRGQPQHF,TGTGCTAGTGGTTCGGGACAGGGTCGGGGTCAGCCCCAGCATTTT
TRBV2,-,TRBJ2-3,-,CASSDLLSLADTQYF,TGTGCCAGCAGTGATCTACTAAGTCTAGCAGATACGCAGTATTTT
TRBV11-2,once,TRBJ1-6,-,CASSLEWQGNSPLHF,TGTGCCAGCAGCTTAGAGTGGCAGGGGAATTCACCCCTCCACTTT
TRBV5-1,-,TRBJ1-2,-,CASSLGQANYGYTF,TGCGCCAGCAGCTTGGGACAGGCGAACTATGGCTACACCTTC
TRBV19,-,TRBJ2-1,TRBD2,CASRPGGGDEQFF,TGTGCCAGCCGCCCGGGAGGCGGTGATGAGCAGTTCTTC
TRBV6-5,few,TRBJ2-2,TRBD1,CASMQGARNTGELFF,TGTGCCAGCATGCAGGGGGCGCGCAACACCGGGGAGCTGTTTTTT
TRBV11-2,-,TRBJ1-6,TRBD1,CASSLEPGGSNSPLHF,TGTGCCAGCAGCTTAGAACCAGGGGGCAGTAATTCACCCCTCCACTTT
TRBV24-1,few,TRBJ1-5,-,CATTLQGECNQPQHF,TGTGCCACCACCCTCCAGGGTGAGTGCAATCAGCCCCAGCATTTT
TRBV27,-,TRBJ2-3,-,CASSLGRTDTQYF,TGTGCCAGCAGTTTGGGGAGGACAGATACGCAGTATTTT
TRBV19,once,TRBJ2-3,TRBD2,CATALTLGGLDTQYF,TGTGCCACAGCACTGACCCTCGGGGGGTTGGATACGCAGTATTTT
TRBV7-9,-,TRBJ1-6,TRBD1,CASSSGQGFYNSPLHF,TGTGCCAGCAGCTCCGGACAGGGCTTCTATAATTCACCCCTCCACTTT
TRBV2,-,TRBJ2-3,-,CASSETGVTDTQYF,TGTGCCAGCAGTGAAACCGGAGTCACAGATACGCAGTATTTT
TRBV6-1,-,TRBJ1-1,-,CASSELGGRGFSEAFF,TGTGCCAGCAGTGAACTTGGTGGCAGGGGTTTTTCTGAAGCTTTCTTT
TRBV11-2,medium-sized,TRBJ2-7,TRBD1,CASSIPPGQGEWVAYEQYF,TGTGCCAGCAGCATACCGCCGGGACAGGGGGAATGGGTGGCCTACGAGCAGTACTTC
TRBV29-1,-,TRBJ2-2,TRBD2,CSARTSGKNTGELFF,TGCAGCGCCCGGACTAGCGGAAAGAACACCGGGGAGCTGTTTTTT
TRBV6-5,-,TRBJ2-4,-,CASSGLAKNIQYF,TGTGCCAGTTCAGGGCTAGCCAAAAACATTCAGTACTTC
TRBV3-1/TRBV3-2,-,TRBJ1-1,-,CASSQGQLLLNTEAFF,TGTGCCAGCAGCCAAGGACAACTCCTTCTGAACACTGAAGCTTTCTTT
TRBV29-1,-,TRBJ1-1,TRBD1,CSGWTGTGNTEAFF,TGCAGCGGGTGGACAGGGACTGGCAACACTGAAGCTTTCTTT
TRBV5-1,-,TRBJ2-5,-,CASSLEEGTETQYF,TGCGCCAGCAGCTTGGAGGAGGGAACGGAGACCCAGTACTTC
TRBV6-6,-,TRBJ1-5,-,CASGQSSSGGQPQHF,TGTGCCAGCGGGCAGAGCTCTTCGGGGGGCCAGCCCCAGCATTTT
TRBV9,-,TRBJ2-5,TRBD2,CASSVGDGGRETQYF,TGTGCCAGCAGCGTAGGGGACGGGGGGAGAGAGACCCAGTACTTC
TRBV19,-,TRBJ2-6,-,CASSLLRSGANVLTF,TGTGCCAGTAGTCTCCTCAGATCGGGGGCCAACGTCCTGACTTTC
TRBV4-1,few,TRBJ2-7,-,CASSQPTGTLAYEQYF,TGCGCCAGCAGCCAACCGACAGGGACTTTAGCATACGAGCAGTACTTC
TRBV5-8,-,TRBJ1-3,-,CASSLGQGNTIYF,TGTGCCAGCAGCTTGGGACAAGGAAACACCATATATTTT
TRBV5-1,-,TRBJ2-1,TRBD1,CASSLDGDRHDLSYNEQFF,TGCGCCAGCAGCTTGGATGGGGACAGGCATGACCTCTCCTACAATGAGCAGTTCTTC
TRBV21-1,-,TRBJ2-2,-,CASTRKGGDREVRGNTGELFF,TGTGCCAGCACCCGAAAAGGAGGGGACAGGGAGGTACGGGGCAACACCGGGGAGCTGTTTTTT
TRBV2,-,TRBJ1-2,-,CASSESGAGRHTF,TGTGCCAGCAGTGAATCAGGGGCCGGAAGGCACACCTTC